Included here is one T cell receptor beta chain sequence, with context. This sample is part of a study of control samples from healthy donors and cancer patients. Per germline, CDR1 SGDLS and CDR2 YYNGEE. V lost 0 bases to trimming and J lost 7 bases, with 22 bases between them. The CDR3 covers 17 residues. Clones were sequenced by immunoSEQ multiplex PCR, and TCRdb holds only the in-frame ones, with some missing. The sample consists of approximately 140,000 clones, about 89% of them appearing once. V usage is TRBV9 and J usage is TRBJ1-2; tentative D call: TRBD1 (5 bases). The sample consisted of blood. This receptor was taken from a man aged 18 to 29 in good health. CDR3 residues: CASSVGIWGLGSGGYTF. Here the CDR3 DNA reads TGTGCCAGCAGCGTAGGAATTTGGGGGTTAGGATCCGGTGGCTACACCTTC. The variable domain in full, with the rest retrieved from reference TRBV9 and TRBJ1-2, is DSGVTQTPKHLITATGQRVTLRCSPRSGDLSVYWYQQSLDQGLQFLIQYYNGEERAKGNILERFSAQQFPDLHSELNLSSLELGDSALYFCASSVGIWGLGSGGYTFGSGTRLTVV.